This is a list of T cell receptor beta chains from one sample in a study of blood T cell repertoires in COVID-19. Profiling relied on immunoSEQ multiplex PCR, and the TCRdb table lists in-frame clones only, not all of them. The sample records under 200,000 clones, over 70% being singletons. Specimen: peripheral blood. These receptor sequences come from a man between 60 and 75 years old with acute or convalescent COVID-19. The CDR3 runs from the conserved cysteine through the conserved F or W. The D gene is left open where the match is weak. Size values are once, few and many counts, or a class for expanded clones, and some rows have none.

clone size | CDR3 length | D gene | J gene | V gene | CDR3 DNA | CDR3 protein
. | 15 | TRBD1 | TRBJ1-2 | TRBV6-2/TRBV6-3 | TGTGCCAGCAGTCAACGGACAGGGGCGGCGACTGGCTACACCTTC | CASSQRTGAATGYTF
. | 15 | TRBD1 | TRBJ2-3 | TRBV6-1 | TGTGCCAGCAGTGATGGGACAGGGGGGGGAGATACGCAGTATTTT | CASSDGTGGGDTQYF
. | 13 | . | TRBJ1-2 | TRBV14 | TGTGCCAGCAGCCCTATGGAGGGGTACGGCTACACCTTC | CASSPMEGYGYTF
. | 11 | . | TRBJ2-1 | TRBV20-1 | TGCAGTGCTAGACCTGGGGAGTTAGAGTTCTTC | CSARPGELEFF
. | 13 | . | TRBJ1-5 | TRBV9 | TGTGCCAGCAGCGTAGATAGCCGTCAGCCCCAGCATTTT | CASSVDSRQPQHF
. | 15 | . | TRBJ2-2 | TRBV5-1 | TGCGCCAGCAGCCGCTGGACAGACAACACCGGGGAGCTGTTTTTT | CASSRWTDNTGELFF
. | 13 | TRBD2 | TRBJ2-3 | TRBV19 | TGTGCCAGTAGCGGACTAGTAGGGGATACGCAGTATTTT | CASSGLVGDTQYF
. | 18 | . | TRBJ2-4 | TRBV12-5 | TGTGCTAGTGGTTTGGTGTCCGGGATCGTTCAAGCCAAAAACATTCAGTACTTC | CASGLVSGIVQAKNIQYF
. | 16 | TRBD1 | TRBJ1-4 | TRBV6-5 | TGTGCCAGCAGTTACCGTATGGGGACAGGGCCGGAAAAACTGTTTTTT | CASSYRMGTGPEKLFF
once | 14 | TRBD2 | TRBJ2-1 | TRBV7-8 | TGTGCCACCATGGGCCGGGAGGACTACAATGAGCAGTTCTTC | CATMGREDYNEQFF
. | 15 | TRBD1 | TRBJ1-2 | TRBV10-1 | TGCGCCAGCAGTGGGGGGGACAGCCCCTTGGAAGGCTACACCTTC | CASSGGDSPLEGYTF
. | 16 | TRBD2 | TRBJ2-2 | TRBV4-3 | TGCGCCAGCAGCCAAGATCTGGCGGGGGGCACCGGGGAGCTGTTTTTT | CASSQDLAGGTGELFF
. | 14 | TRBD1 | TRBJ2-2 | TRBV27 | TGTGCCAGCAGTTCGACAGGGGTAACCGGGGAGCTGTTTTTT | CASSSTGVTGELFF
. | 15 | TRBD2 | TRBJ2-1 | TRBV24-1 | TGTGCCACCAGTTCTAGCGGGGGGGCCGGTACTGAGCAGTTCTTC | CATSSSGGAGTEQFF
. | 15 | TRBD2 | TRBJ2-1 | TRBV6-5 | TGTGCCAGCAGTCTGACTAGCGACTCCTACAATGAGCAGTTCTTC | CASSLTSDSYNEQFF
few | 13 | . | TRBJ1-2 | TRBV4-3 | TGCGCCAGCAGCCAACCCCAGGGGTATGGCTACACCTTC | CASSQPQGYGYTF
. | 12 | TRBD1 | TRBJ1-2 | TRBV5-4 | TGTGCCAGCAGGCGAGACAGGGACGGCTACACCTTC | CASRRDRDGYTF
. | 19 | . | TRBJ1-4 | TRBV11-2 | TGTGCCAGCAGCCCTAGCGTTCGTAGGGGGGGGATCACTAATGAAAAACTGTTTTTT | CASSPSVRRGGITNEKLFF
medium-sized | 18 | TRBD2 | TRBJ2-2 | TRBV4-2 | TGTGCCAGCAGCCAAGATTCCCGACCCCTAGCGGGCACCGGGGAGCTGTTTTTT | CASSQDSRPLAGTGELFF
. | 14 | . | TRBJ1-1 | TRBV5-5 | TGTGCCAGCAGCCCAAGGACAGAGAACACTGAAGCTTTCTTT | CASSPRTENTEAFF
. | 14 | . | TRBJ1-1 | TRBV7-3 | TGTGCCAGCAGCTTACAGGGGTGGGGCACTGAAGCTTTCTTT | CASSLQGWGTEAFF
. | 13 | . | TRBJ2-3 | TRBV12-3/TRBV12-4 | TGTGCCAGCAGTTTCGTATTGAGAGATACGCAGTATTTT | CASSFVLRDTQYF
. | 12 | . | TRBJ1-1 | TRBV6-5 | TGTGCCAGCAGGCGACGGGAATGGGAAGCTTTCTTT | CASRRREWEAFF
once | 13 | TRBD2 | TRBJ2-5 | TRBV12-3/TRBV12-4 | TGTGCCAGCAGTAGCGGGAGCCAGGAGACCCAGTACTTC | CASSSGSQETQYF
. | 16 | TRBD1 | TRBJ2-3 | TRBV11-2 | TGTGCCAGCAGCTCCCGACAGGGGGTAGGCACAGATACGCAGTATTTT | CASSSRQGVGTDTQYF
. | 13 | TRBD1 | TRBJ1-5 | TRBV6-5 | TGTGCCAGCAGGGCGACAGGGGATCAGCCCCAGCATTTT | CASRATGDQPQHF
few | 14 | . | TRBJ1-5 | TRBV6-5 | TGTGCCAGCACCACGAGCGGCATTTCCCAGCCCCAGCATTTT | CASTTSGISQPQHF
. | 15 | . | TRBJ1-5 | TRBV4-3 | TGCGCCAGCAGCCAAGATCTATACGGGAATCAGCCCCAGCATTTT | CASSQDLYGNQPQHF
. | 15 | TRBD2 | TRBJ2-1 | TRBV3-1/TRBV3-2 | TGTGCCAGCAGCCCCCGGACTAGCGTCAACAATGAGCAGTTCTTC | CASSPRTSVNNEQFF
. | 16 | . | TRBJ1-6 | TRBV7-3 | TGTGCCAGCAGCTTAACAGGAGGCGCCCATAATTCACCCCTCCACTTT | CASSLTGGAHNSPLHF
once | 18 | TRBD1 | TRBJ2-3 | TRBV24-1 | TGTGCCACCAGTGATTTGGGCCCACAGGGGGCCCAGCCAGATACGCAGTATTTT | CATSDLGPQGAQPDTQYF
once | 14 | . | TRBJ2-7 | TRBV19 | TGTGCCAGTAGTACTAGCAGGAATACCTACGAGCAGTACTTC | CASSTSRNTYEQYF
. | 12 | . | TRBJ2-7 | TRBV27 | TGTGCCAGCAGTTTACGACAGGTGAAGCAGTACTTC | CASSLRQVKQYF
once | 14 | TRBD1 | TRBJ2-7 | TRBV7-2 | TGTGCCAGCAGCGTAGCAGGGGGCGACTACGAGCAGTACTTC | CASSVAGGDYEQYF
once | 10 | . | TRBJ2-1 | TRBV7-9 | TGTGCCAGCAGTAACAATGAGCAGTTCTTC | CASSNNEQFF
. | 15 | . | TRBJ2-3 | TRBV25-1 | TGTGCCAGCAGTGAAGAACAGTCGAACACAGATACGCAGTATTTT | CASSEEQSNTDTQYF
. | 11 | . | TRBJ2-1 | TRBV5-1 | TGCGCCAGCAGCTTCGACAATGAGCAGTTCTTC | CASSFDNEQFF
. | 12 | . | TRBJ1-1 | TRBV28 | TGTGCCAGCAGTCTACGATACACTGAAGCTTTCTTT | CASSLRYTEAFF
. | 15 | . | TRBJ2-1 | TRBV6-4 | TGTGCCAGCAGACCTACGAGTCATTCGGTGAGTGAGCAGTTCTTC | CASRPTSHSVSEQFF